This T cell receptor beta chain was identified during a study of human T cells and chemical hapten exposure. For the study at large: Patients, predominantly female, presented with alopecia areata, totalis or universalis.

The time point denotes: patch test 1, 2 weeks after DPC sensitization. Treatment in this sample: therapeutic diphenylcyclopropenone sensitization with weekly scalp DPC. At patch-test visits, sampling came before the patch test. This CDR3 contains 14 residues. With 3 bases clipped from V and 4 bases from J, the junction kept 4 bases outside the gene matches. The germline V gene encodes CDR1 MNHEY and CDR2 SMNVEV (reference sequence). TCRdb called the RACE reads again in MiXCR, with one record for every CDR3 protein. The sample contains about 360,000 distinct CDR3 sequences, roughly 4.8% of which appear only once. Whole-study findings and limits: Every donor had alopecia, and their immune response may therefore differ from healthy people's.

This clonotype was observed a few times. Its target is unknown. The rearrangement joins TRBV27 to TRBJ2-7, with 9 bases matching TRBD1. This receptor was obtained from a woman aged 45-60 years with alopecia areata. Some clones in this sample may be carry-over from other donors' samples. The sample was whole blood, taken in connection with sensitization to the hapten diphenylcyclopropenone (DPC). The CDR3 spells CASSFGTGWYEQYF. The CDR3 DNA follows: TGTGCCAGCAGTTTTGGGACAGGGTGGTACGAGCAGTACTTC.